What follows are 27 T cell receptor beta chains derived from one specimen sequenced in a study of identical twins. A single record per CDR3 protein comes from TCRdb applying MiXCR to the 5' RACE reads. The data contain roughly 540,000 distinct CDR3 sequences, roughly a fifth of them singletons. These same data were also listed under a study on T cells expressing NK-cell markers.

Sequenced material: CD4+ T cells sorted from blood. All receptors derive from a woman aged 18-30 years in good health.

This clonotype was seen a handful of times. The chain carries TRBV15 and TRBJ2-7, with D perhaps TRBD1 (5 bases). The CDR3 contains 16 residues. Germline loops: CDR1 LNHNV, CDR2 YYDKDF (reference sequence). Trimming took 1 base from V and 1 from J, leaving 14 bases between them. The CDR3 DNA sequence: TGTGCCACCAGCAGAGGGGCCAGGGAAAGGTCCTACGAGCAGTACTTC. Protein sequence: CATSRGARERSYEQYF.

This clonotype was seen more than once but under ten times. The chain employs TRBV27 and TRBJ2-1; D unclear. Trimming left V 3 bases short and J 13 bases short, with 16 bases between. Per germline, CDR1 MNHEY and CDR2 SMNVEV (reference sequence). The CDR3 totals 13 residues. The CDR3 DNA reads as TGTGCCAGCAGTTTTATCAACCTCACTCCCCAGTTCTTC. Protein product: CASSFINLTPQFF.

This clonotype has at least ten counts. CDR3 DNA sequence: TGCGCCAGCAGCTTGCAGGGACAGTCCTACGAGCAGTACTTC. It codes for CASSLQGQSYEQYF. The rearrangement links TRBV5-1 to TRBJ2-7, with 7 bases matching TRBD1. In germline, CDR1 is SGHRS, CDR2 YFSETQ. This CDR3 spans 14 amino acids. With V trimmed by 1 base and J by 1 base, 2 bases remained unmatched.

This clonotype was picked up a small number of times. The chain recombines TRBV7-9 with TRBJ2-7; 7 nucleotides match TRBD1. The CDR3 extends over 15 amino acids. Germline trimming cut 5 bases from V and 4 bases from J; bases unmatched to any gene: 11. Germline CDR1 and CDR2: SEHNR and FQNEAQ (reference sequence). CDR3 amino acids: CASSETGRHLYEQYF. The CDR3, as DNA: TGTGCCAGCAGCGAGACAGGGCGGCATCTTTACGAGCAGTACTTC.

This clonotype was observed a handful of times. The V and J genes are TRBV29-1 and TRBJ1-1, with TRBD1 matching over 8 bases. CDR1 SQVTM and CDR2 ANQGSEA come from the germline V gene. The CDR3 runs to 14 residues. V lost 6 bases and J lost 4; bases outside the gene matches: 10. For the CDR3, the DNA is TGCAGCGTGCCGGGACAGGCAGGGTCCACTGAAGCTTTCTTT. Translation gives CSVPGQAGSTEAFF.

This clonotype was observed a few times. The CDR3 reads CSARIEREGAYNEQFF. The CDR3 coding sequence is TGCAGTGCGCGGATAGAGCGGGAGGGCGCCTACAATGAGCAGTTCTTC. This chain joins TRBV20-1 and TRBJ2-1; 10 bases line up with TRBD2. With 6 bases clipped from V and 2 bases from J, the junction kept 10 bases outside the gene matches. Per germline, CDR1 DFQATT and CDR2 SNEGSKA (reference sequence). The CDR3 runs 16 residues.

This clonotype appeared many times. The chain employs TRBV12-3 or TRBV12-4 and TRBJ1-2; TRBD1 agrees at 8 bases. After removal of 5 bases from V and 0 bases from J, the junction contained 2 bases not matched to a gene. The CDR3 totals 14 residues. The CDR3 DNA reads TGTGCCAGCAGTCTGGGACAGGCTAACTATGGCTACACCTTC. Translating it yields CASSLGQANYGYTF.

This clonotype was observed a handful of times. The CDR3 DNA sequence: TGCAGTGCTAGTGCAGGGATCTATGGCTACACCTTC. This gives the protein CSASAGIYGYTF. The genes are TRBV20-1 and TRBJ1-2; possible D gene TRBD1, 5 bases. The CDR3 runs to 12 residues. V was cut by 3 bases and J by 4 bases, with 9 bases left in between. Looked up from germline, CDR1 is DFQATT and CDR2 is SNEGSKA (reference sequence).

This clonotype came up a few times. This chain's CDR3 is CSAREGAVIYEQYF. CDR3 nucleotide sequence: TGCAGTGCTAGAGAGGGGGCAGTTATCTACGAGCAGTACTTC. This sequence joins TRBV20-1 and TRBJ2-7; perhaps TRBD1 as D (6 bases). The CDR3 runs 14 residues. CDR1 is DFQATT, CDR2 SNEGSKA, per germline (reference sequence). With 0 bases removed from V and 3 bases from J, the gap between germline ends came to 12 bases.

This clonotype occurred a few times. The J gene is TRBJ2-7, the V gene TRBV5-6; 9 bases align to TRBD1. Trimming at V came to 4 bases and at J to 5 bases, leaving 7 bases not matched to a gene. CDR3 size: 14 residues. Germline V gives CDR1 SGHDT, CDR2 YYEEEE. This CDR3 is CASSPWDREHEQYF. DNA of the CDR3: TGTGCCAGCAGCCCCTGGGACAGGGAACACGAGCAGTACTTC.

The chain uses TRBV20-1 and TRBJ1-4; tentatively, D is TRBD1 (6 bases). Trimming cost V 8 bases and J 6 bases, with 16 bases left between them. CDR1 DFQATT and CDR2 SNEGSKA come from the germline V gene (reference sequence). The CDR3 is 13 residues long. The CDR3 is CSSWGGQDEKLFF. The CDR3 DNA sequence: TGCAGTTCCTGGGGGGGGCAGGATGAAAAACTGTTTTTT.

The CDR3 loop is CASSGPDRVALHF. In nucleotides, the CDR3 is TGTGCCAGCAGTGGCCCCGACAGGGTTGCCCTCCACTTT. The genes are TRBV6-1 and TRBJ1-6; TRBD1 matches at 7 bases. V lost 4 bases and J lost 14; bases outside the gene matches: 8. Germline V gene sequence: CDR1 MNHNS, CDR2 SASEGT. The CDR3 loop spans 13 amino acids.

This clonotype was counted only a few times. CDR3 bases: TGTGGCCCCCGGCCCAGCGAGCAGTACTTC. Translation gives CGPRPSEQYF. J is TRBJ2-7 and V is TRBV3-1; unclear D gene. CDR3 size: 10 residues. The germline CDR1 and CDR2 sequences are LGHDT and YNNKEL (reference sequence).

This clonotype has only a few counts. This chain joins TRBV7-9 and TRBJ2-4; the D gene is possibly TRBD1 (6 bases). This CDR3 has 13 amino acids. Per germline, CDR1 SEHNR and CDR2 FQNEAQ (reference sequence). V dropped 3 bases and J dropped 4 bases, with 7 bases sitting between them. CDR3 loop: CASSFTGKNIQYF. DNA for the CDR3: TGTGCCAGCAGCTTCACAGGGAAAAACATTCAGTACTTC.

This clonotype was observed a few times. The chain has TRBV14 and TRBJ2-1; D call uncertain. Trimming removed 4 bases at V and 2 bases at J, with 18 bases between. CDR3 length equals 17 residues. Germline V gives CDR1 SGHDN, CDR2 FVKESK. The CDR3 reads CASSLFSGTPTYNEQFF. In DNA, the CDR3 is TGTGCCAGCAGCCTCTTCTCCGGCACCCCAACCTACAATGAGCAGTTCTTC.

This clonotype was seen ten or more times. The rearrangement uses TRBV5-1 and TRBJ2-1, with TRBD2 matching 8 bases. The CDR3 contains 15 residues. V was clipped by 2 bases and J by 5 bases; unmatched bases: 6. Germline V CDR1 and CDR2: SGHRS, YFSETQ. The CDR3 nucleotides read TGCGCCAGCAGCTTAACAGCGGGAGCCAACAATGAGCAGTTCTTC. Encoded protein: CASSLTAGANNEQFF.

The rearrangement joins TRBV24-1 to TRBJ2-5, with D perhaps TRBD1 (6 bases). The length of the CDR3 is 12 residues. The V end lost 1 base, the J end lost 7 bases, and 6 bases lay between the germline ends. The germline gives CDR1 KGHDR, CDR2 SFDVKD. The CDR3 bases are TGTGCCACCAGTGATTTCAGGGGGACCCAGTACTTC. Amino acid sequence: CATSDFRGTQYF.

This chain uses TRBV25-1 with TRBJ2-7; the D gene is possibly TRBD1 (6 bases). The V end lost 3 bases, the J end lost 4 bases, and 13 bases lay between the germline ends. CDR3 length: 14 residues. Germline lookup yields CDR1 MGHDK and CDR2 SYGVNS. CDR3 in amino acids: CASSDRGLSYEQYF. CDR3 nucleotide sequence: TGTGCCAGCAGTGACAGGGGCCTTTCTTACGAGCAGTACTTC.

V and J are TRBV12-5 and TRBJ2-5, with 14 positions matching TRBD2. The germline V gene has CDR1 LGHNT and CDR2 FRNRAP. Trimming took 6 bases from V and 4 from J; bases not matched to a gene: 10. The CDR3 has 17 residues. DNA of the CDR3: TGTGCTAGTGGCCCGGGACTAGCGGGAGTAGGAGGAGAGACCCAGTACTTC. As protein: CASGPGLAGVGGETQYF.

This chain uses TRBV20-1 with TRBJ2-7; 7 bases line up with TRBD2. After removal of 1 base from V and 2 bases from J, the junction contained 8 bases not matched to a gene. CDR1 is DFQATT, CDR2 SNEGSKA, per germline (reference sequence). CDR3 length: 15 residues. The CDR3 region is CSARALERDPYEQYF. The CDR3 DNA sequence: TGCAGTGCTAGAGCCCTAGAGCGGGACCCCTACGAGCAGTACTTC.

This clonotype was seen only a few times. The chain employs TRBV5-1 and TRBJ1-3, with 10 bases that match TRBD1. After removal of 4 bases from V and 3 bases from J, the junction contained 4 bases not matched to a gene. Germline CDR1 reads SGHRS; CDR2 reads YFSETQ. This CDR3 contains 15 residues. The CDR3 region has the DNA TGCGCCAGCAGCGGGGGACAGGGGTATGGAAACACCATATATTTT. As protein: CASSGGQGYGNTIYF.

The rearrangement uses TRBV12-3 or TRBV12-4 and TRBJ2-7; TRBD1 aligns across 8 bases. V gave up 5 bases and J gave up 6 bases; unmatched junction bases: 9. CDR3 length equals 14 residues. This CDR3 reads CASSLLDRAGEQYF. The CDR3, as DNA: TGTGCCAGCAGTCTCCTGGACAGGGCCGGCGAGCAGTACTTC.

This chain links TRBV27 with TRBJ2-1; tentatively, D is TRBD1 or TRBD2 (6 bases each). V was trimmed by 6 bases and J by 5 bases, leaving 20 bases between them. The CDR3 covers 16 residues. CDR1 and CDR2 from the germline V gene are MNHEY and SMNVEV (reference sequence). Written as DNA, the CDR3 is TGTGCCAGCAGGAGGGTGGGGGCTAGCGCTAACAATGAGCAGTTCTTC. Its translation: CASRRVGASANNEQFF.

V is TRBV20-1 and J is TRBJ1-4; D not resolved. The CDR3 runs 14 residues. Per germline, CDR1 DFQATT and CDR2 SNEGSKA (reference sequence). V lost 2 bases and J lost 6, with 13 bases in between. DNA for the CDR3: TGCAGTGCTAGAAACCACGGTCTTCATGAAAAACTGTTTTTT. Amino acids: CSARNHGLHEKLFF.

A word on this clonotype: A much larger clone differs from this one at a single base, so this may be a read error. The chain recombines TRBV20-1 with TRBJ2-1; D ambiguous. The ends were cut back, 0 bases at V and 4 bases at J, with 7 bases in the middle. CDR3 length: 13 amino acids. Germline lookup yields CDR1 DFQATT and CDR2 SNEGSKA (reference sequence). CDR3 sequence: CSARDPTYNEQFF. The CDR3, as DNA: TGCAGTGCTAGAGATCCTACTTACAATGAGCAGTTCTTC.

The rearrangement links TRBV20-1 to TRBJ2-1; TRBD1 or TRBD2 may be the D gene (6 bases each). The germline gives CDR1 DFQATT, CDR2 SNEGSKA (reference sequence). The ends were cut back, 2 bases at V and 8 bases at J, with 16 bases in the middle. The CDR3 loop spans 14 amino acids. The CDR3 region has the DNA TGCAGTGCTAGAAACTGGGGGCTAGCGTATGAGCAGTTCTTC. This codes for CSARNWGLAYEQFF.

The chain combines TRBV29-1 with TRBJ2-3, with TRBD1 matching over 7 bases. Germline lookup yields CDR1 SQVTM and CDR2 ANQGSEA. The CDR3 consists of 12 residues. V lost 6 bases, J lost 6 bases, and 6 bases stayed unmatched. The CDR3 bases are TGCAGCGTGCAGGGGGAGTGGGATACGCAGTATTTT. Translating it yields CSVQGEWDTQYF.